These 3 T cell receptor beta chains were sequenced from one sample in a study of shared clonotypes between healthy human individuals. Clones were read by immunoSEQ multiplex PCR, and TCRdb kept only the in-frame ones, dropping some. Of approximately 1.4 million clones listed, 98% are singletons. Sequencing input: naive CD4+ T cells sorted from blood. Subset indicated: CD45RA+ positively selected. The receptors were sampled from a man in his thirties or forties in good health.

This chain connects TRBV6-4 to TRBJ2-7; 8 nucleotides align to TRBD2. Germline trimming cut 6 bases from V and 2 bases from J; bases unmatched to any gene: 9. The germline CDR1 and CDR2 sequences are MRHNA and SNTAGT. The CDR3 totals 15 residues. The CDR3 loop reads CASSSLAGATYEQYF. DNA for the CDR3: TGTGCCAGCAGCTCTCTAGCGGGCGCGACCTACGAGCAGTACTTC.

This chain links TRBV5-6 with TRBJ1-1; 7 positions match TRBD1. The junction had 2 bases not matched to a gene; V was cut back by 5 bases and J by 1 base. The CDR3 is made up of 13 amino acids. Per the germline V gene, CDR1 is SGHDT and CDR2 is YYEEEE. CDR3 DNA sequence: TGTGCCAGCAGAGGACAGGAGAACACTGAAGCTTTCTTT. This translates into CASRGQENTEAFF.

The rearrangement uses TRBV2 and TRBJ1-1, with D tentatively TRBD1 (5 bases). In germline, CDR1 is SNHLY, CDR2 FYNNEI. There are 13 residues in the CDR3. Trimming removed 8 bases from V and 1 base from J, with 11 bases in between. The CDR3 bases are TGTGCCAGCGGTAGACAGACGAACACTGAAGCTTTCTTT. Translation gives CASGRQTNTEAFF.